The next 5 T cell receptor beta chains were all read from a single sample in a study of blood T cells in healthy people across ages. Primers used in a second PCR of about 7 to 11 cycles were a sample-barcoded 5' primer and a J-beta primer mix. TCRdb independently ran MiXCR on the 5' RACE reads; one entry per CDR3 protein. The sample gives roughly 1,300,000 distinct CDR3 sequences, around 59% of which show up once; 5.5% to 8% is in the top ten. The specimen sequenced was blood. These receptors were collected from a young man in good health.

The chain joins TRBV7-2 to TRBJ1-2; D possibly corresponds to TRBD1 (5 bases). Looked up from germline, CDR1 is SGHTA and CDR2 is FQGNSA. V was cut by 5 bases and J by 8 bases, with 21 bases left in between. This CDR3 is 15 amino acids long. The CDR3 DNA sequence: TGTGCCAGCAGCCCTGATAGACAGAGAACTCGCGGCTACACCTTC. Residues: CASSPDRQRTRGYTF.

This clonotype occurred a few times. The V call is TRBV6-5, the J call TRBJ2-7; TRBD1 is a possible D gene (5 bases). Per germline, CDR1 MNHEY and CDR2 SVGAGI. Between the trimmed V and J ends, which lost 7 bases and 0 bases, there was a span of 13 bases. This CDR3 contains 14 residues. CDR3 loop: CASKDSPSSYEQYF. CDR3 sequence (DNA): TGTGCCAGCAAAGACAGCCCGAGCTCCTACGAGCAGTACTTC.

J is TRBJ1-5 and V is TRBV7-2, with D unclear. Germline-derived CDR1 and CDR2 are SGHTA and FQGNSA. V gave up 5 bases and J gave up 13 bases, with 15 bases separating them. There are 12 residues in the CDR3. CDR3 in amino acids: CASSRPAGRQHF. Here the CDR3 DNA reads TGTGCCAGCAGCCGACCGGCGGGAAGACAGCATTTT.

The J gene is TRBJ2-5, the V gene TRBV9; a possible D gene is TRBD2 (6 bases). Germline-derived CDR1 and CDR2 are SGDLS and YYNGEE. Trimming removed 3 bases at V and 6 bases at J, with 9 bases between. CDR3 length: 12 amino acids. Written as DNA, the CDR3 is TGTGCCAGCAGCGAAGGCGGGAAGACCCAGTACTTC. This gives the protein CASSEGGKTQYF.

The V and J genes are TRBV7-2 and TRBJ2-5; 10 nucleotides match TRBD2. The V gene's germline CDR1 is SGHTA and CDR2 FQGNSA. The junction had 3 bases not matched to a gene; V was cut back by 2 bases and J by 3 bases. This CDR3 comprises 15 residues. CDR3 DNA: TGTGCCAGCAGCTTACCCCTAGCGGGGGAAGAGACCCAGTACTTC. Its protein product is CASSLPLAGEETQYF.